The rows below give T cell receptor beta chains drawn from one sample of a study of beta chain features in type 1 diabetes. This table comes from immunoSEQ multiplex PCR, and its TCRdb copy is limited to in-frame clones, with some not included. The sample has 250,000 to 400,000 clones, 13% to 15% seen once. Sequenced input: central memory CD4+ T cells from blood. The source of these receptors is a man aged 25-45 years in good health. Both conserved end residues are part of each CDR3. D genes are given only for firm matches. For some rows the clone size is stated as once, few or many, or as a class when expanded; others skip it.

>TRBV7-2|few|13|NA|TRBJ1-1
TGTGCCAGCAGCTTAAGTGGGAACACTGAAGCTTTCTTT
CASSLSGNTEAFF
>TRBV5-4|NA|13|NA|TRBJ2-1
TGTGCCAGCAGCTTGGGACTAGTTGATGAGCAGTTCTTC
CASSLGLVDEQFF
>TRBV7-6|NA|15|TRBD1|TRBJ1-1
TGTGCCAGCAGCCTTCGGACAGGGGGGAACACTGAAGCTTTCTTT
CASSLRTGGNTEAFF
>TRBV11-2|few|15|NA|TRBJ1-6
TGTGCCAGCAGCTTAGATTTTTCAGACGGAAGACCCCTCCACTTT
CASSLDFSDGRPLHF
>TRBV29-1|few|11|NA|TRBJ2-7
TGCAGCGTTGAAGACAAACAAGAGCAGTACTTC
CSVEDKQEQYF
>TRBV6-6|few|15|NA|TRBJ2-1
TGTGCCAGCAGCAGAGGAGGGGGCAACAACAATGAGCAGTTCTTC
CASSRGGGNNNEQFF
>TRBV7-2|few|17|TRBD2|TRBJ2-5
TGTGCCAGCAGCCGGGGGCGACTAGCGGGGGCGCGGGAGACCCAGTACTTC
CASSRGRLAGARETQYF
>TRBV7-9|NA|14|NA|TRBJ2-5
TGTGCCAGCAGCTCCGAAATCTATCAAGAGACCCAGTACTTC
CASSSEIYQETQYF
>TRBV13|NA|14|NA|TRBJ1-1
TGTGCCAGCAGCTACGGAGTCTTGAACACTGAAGCTTTCTTT
CASSYGVLNTEAFF
>TRBV7-2|few|15|TRBD2|TRBJ2-1
TGTGCCAGCAGCTCGACGGGACTAGCGGTGGGTGAGCAGTTCTTC
CASSSTGLAVGEQFF
>TRBV7-2|many|15|NA|TRBJ2-3
TGTGCCAGCAGCCCGGGCCGAGGGTCAGCAGATACGCAGTATTTT
CASSPGRGSADTQYF
>TRBV9|NA|16|TRBD2|TRBJ2-1
TGTGCCAGCAGCGATCTACTAGCGGGGGGTAAGAATGAGCAGTTCTTC
CASSDLLAGGKNEQFF
>TRBV4-2|NA|14|NA|TRBJ1-4
TGTGCCAGCAGCCCAAAGGCCGGGCCTGAAAAACTGTTTTTT
CASSPKAGPEKLFF
>TRBV7-3|NA|13|NA|TRBJ1-1
TGTGCCAGCAGCACCCCCGGACCGACTGAAGCTTTCTTT
CASSTPGPTEAFF
>TRBV5-1|few|12|NA|TRBJ1-1
TGCGCCAGCAGCTTGCAAGGAACTGAAGCTTTCTTT
CASSLQGTEAFF
>TRBV6-6|NA|16|TRBD2|TRBJ2-3
TGTGCCAGCAGGAATCAAGCGGGAGAGGGGGCAGATACGCAGTATTTT
CASRNQAGEGADTQYF
>TRBV7-8|few|14|TRBD1|TRBJ1-1
TGTGCCAGCACTGCGGACAGGATGAACACTGAAGCTTTCTTT
CASTADRMNTEAFF
>TRBV30|few|14|TRBD1|TRBJ2-2
TGTGCCTGGAGGACAGGGAAAAACACCGGGGAGCTGTTTTTT
CAWRTGKNTGELFF
>TRBV5-6|few|12|NA|TRBJ2-1
TGTGCCAGCAGCCGAATTAACAATGAGCAGTTCTTC
CASSRINNEQFF
>TRBV27|many|15|TRBD2|TRBJ2-5
TGTGCCAGCAGTTCAGCTAGCGGGTTCCAAGAGACCCAGTACTTC
CASSSASGFQETQYF
>TRBV18|NA|17|TRBD1|TRBJ1-2
TGTGCCAGCTCACCGAACCCCGGGACAGGGGATAACTATGGCTACACCTTC
CASSPNPGTGDNYGYTF
>TRBV19|NA|14|TRBD1|TRBJ1-2
TGTGCCAGTACCCCAGGAGGGGGCCACCATGGCTACACCTTC
CASTPGGGHHGYTF
>TRBV18|few|17|NA|TRBJ2-6
TGTGCCAGCTCCAGTGTTAATATTCACTCTGGGGCCAACGTCCTGACTTTC
CASSSVNIHSGANVLTF
>TRBV9|NA|15|NA|TRBJ2-5
TGTGCCAGCAGCGTAGCTCTCATGGCCCAAGAGACCCAGTACTTC
CASSVALMAQETQYF
>TRBV7-7|many|14|NA|TRBJ2-5
TGTGCCAGCAGCTTAGGAGGGGCGCGAGAGACCCAGTACTTC
CASSLGGARETQYF
>TRBV11-3|few|13|TRBD2|TRBJ2-1
TGTGCCACCACTTTGGGGCGGGAGTATGAGCAGTTCTTC
CATTLGREYEQFF
>TRBV11-2|NA|16|TRBD1|TRBJ2-7
TGTGCCAGCAGCTCCAAGGGGGCCGTCAGCTCCTACGAGCAGTACTTC
CASSSKGAVSSYEQYF
>TRBV10-3|NA|14|NA|TRBJ2-3
TGTGCCATCACCCCACAGAGCAGCACAGATACGCAGTATTTT
CAITPQSSTDTQYF